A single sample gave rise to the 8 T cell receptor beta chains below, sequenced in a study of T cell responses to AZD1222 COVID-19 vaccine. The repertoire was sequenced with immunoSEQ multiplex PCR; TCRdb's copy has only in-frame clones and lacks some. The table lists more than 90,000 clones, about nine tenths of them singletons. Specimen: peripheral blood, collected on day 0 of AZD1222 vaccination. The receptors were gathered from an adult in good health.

CDR3 loop: CASMWRGSGGEQFF. DNA of the CDR3: TGTGCCAGCATGTGGCGGGGATCAGGTGGGGAGCAGTTCTTC. The rearrangement uses TRBV27 and TRBJ2-1; possible D gene TRBD2, 6 bases. Germline values: CDR1 MNHEY, CDR2 SMNVEV (reference sequence). The germline V and J ends were trimmed by 7 bases and 10 bases, with 20 bases remaining between them. This CDR3 comprises 14 residues.

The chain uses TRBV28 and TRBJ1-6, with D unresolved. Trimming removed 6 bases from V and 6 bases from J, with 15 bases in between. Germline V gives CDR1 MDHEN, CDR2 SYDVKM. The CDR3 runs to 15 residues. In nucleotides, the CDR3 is TGTGCCAGCAGCTACTACGGACGGAGTAATTCACCCCTCCACTTT. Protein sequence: CASSYYGRSNSPLHF. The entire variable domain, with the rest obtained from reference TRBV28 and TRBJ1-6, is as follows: DVKVTQSSRYLVKRTGEKVFLECVQDMDHENMFWYRQDPGLGLRLIYFSYDVKMKEKGDIPEGYSVSREKKERFSLILESASTNQTSMYLCASSYYGRSNSPLHFGNGTRLTVT.

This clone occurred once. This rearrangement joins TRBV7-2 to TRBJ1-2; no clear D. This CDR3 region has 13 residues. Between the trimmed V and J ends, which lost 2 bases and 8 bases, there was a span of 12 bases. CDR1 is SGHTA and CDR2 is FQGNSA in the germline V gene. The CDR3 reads CASSLYPGEGYTF. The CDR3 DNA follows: TGTGCCAGCAGCTTATACCCGGGTGAAGGCTACACCTTC.

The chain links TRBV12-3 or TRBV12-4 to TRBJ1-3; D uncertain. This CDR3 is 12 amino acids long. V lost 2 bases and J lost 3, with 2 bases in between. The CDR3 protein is CASSLFGNTIYF. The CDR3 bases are TGTGCCAGCAGTTTATTTGGAAACACCATATATTTT.

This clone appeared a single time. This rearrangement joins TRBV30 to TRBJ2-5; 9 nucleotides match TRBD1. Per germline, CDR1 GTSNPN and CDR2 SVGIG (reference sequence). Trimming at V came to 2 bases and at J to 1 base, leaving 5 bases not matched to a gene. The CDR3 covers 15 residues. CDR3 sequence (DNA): TGTGCCTGGAGTCCCGGGGGACAGGGCCAAGAGACCCAGTACTTC. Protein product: CAWSPGGQGQETQYF.

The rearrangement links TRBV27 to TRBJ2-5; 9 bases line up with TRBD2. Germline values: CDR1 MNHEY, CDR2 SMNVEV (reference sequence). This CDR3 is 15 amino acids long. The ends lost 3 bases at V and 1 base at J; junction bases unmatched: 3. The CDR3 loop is CASSFAGGPQETQYF. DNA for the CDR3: TGTGCCAGCAGTTTTGCGGGGGGGCCCCAAGAGACCCAGTACTTC.

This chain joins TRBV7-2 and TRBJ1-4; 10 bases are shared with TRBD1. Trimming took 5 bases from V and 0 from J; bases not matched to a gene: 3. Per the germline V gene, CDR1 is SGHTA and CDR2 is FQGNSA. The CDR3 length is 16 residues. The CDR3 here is CASSVDRGATNEKLFF. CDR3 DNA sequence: TGTGCCAGCAGCGTGGACAGGGGGGCAACTAATGAAAAACTGTTTTTT.

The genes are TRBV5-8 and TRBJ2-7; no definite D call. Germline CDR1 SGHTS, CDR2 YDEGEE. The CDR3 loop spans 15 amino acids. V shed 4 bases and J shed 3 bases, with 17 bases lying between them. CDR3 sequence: CASSAEDTLRYEQYF. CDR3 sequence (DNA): TGTGCCAGCAGCGCGGAAGACACTTTGCGCTACGAGCAGTACTTC.